Each of the 11 T cell receptor beta chains below was sequenced from the same sample in a study of early T cells in non-severe SARS-CoV-2 infection (dated by TCRdb to 2020 to 2022). Receptors were amplified or captured by 5' RACE. The reads were generated on a NextSeq 500. TCRdb redid the processing of the public reads, applying fastp at Q25 and MiXCR, and retained in-frame beta chains. Each record represents a unique CDR3 protein, reported with the most common genes and DNA among its rows. Across this sample there are 100,000 to 150,000 distinct CDR3 sequences, with under 15% seen only once. The leading ten clones occupy just over 20% of the sample. The sample taken for sequencing was whole blood. These receptors were taken from an adult who was a healthcare worker with PCR-confirmed SARS-CoV-2 infection or an uninfected control (not recorded which).

The V call is TRBV20-1, the J call TRBJ1-1; D gene uncertain. The V and J ends lost 8 bases and 1 base respectively, with 14 bases between them. Germline-derived CDR1 and CDR2 are DFQATT and SNEGSKA (reference sequence). The CDR3 loop spans 13 amino acids. The CDR3 DNA reads as TGCAGTTCCTCCGACTGGCCGAACACTGAAGCTTTCTTT. This sequence encodes CSSSDWPNTEAFF.

The rearrangement uses TRBV7-9 and TRBJ2-3; weak D call: TRBD1 (5 bases). The germline CDR1 and CDR2 sequences are SEHNR and FQNEAQ (reference sequence). This CDR3 is built from 15 residues. Trimming removed 3 bases from V and 3 bases from J, with 13 bases in between. CDR3 sequence: CASSLRLGATDTQYF. The CDR3 region has the DNA TGTGCCAGCAGCTTGAGACTTGGGGCTACAGATACGCAGTATTTT.

This clonotype has ten or more counts. V gene TRBV20-1 combines with J gene TRBJ2-5, with 8 bases that match TRBD2. V lost 6 bases to trimming and J lost 7 bases; unmatched junction nucleotides: 16. The CDR3 runs 15 residues. Germline CDR1 and CDR2: DFQATT and SNEGSKA (reference sequence). The CDR3 reads CSAQPPSGGLGTQYF. The CDR3 nucleotides read TGCAGTGCCCAGCCCCCGAGCGGGGGACTGGGGACCCAGTACTTC.

J is TRBJ2-3 and V is TRBV6-6, with TRBD2 as a possible D gene (6 bases). Germline V CDR1 and CDR2: MNHNY, SVGAGI (reference sequence). Trimming took 3 bases from V and 5 from J, leaving 12 bases between them. The CDR3 runs to 14 residues. CDR3 protein: CASSYGGWRDTQYF. The DNA of the CDR3 is TGTGCCAGCAGTTATGGGGGGTGGAGAGATACGCAGTATTTT.

This clonotype was found a few times. V and J are TRBV11-1 and TRBJ2-5; D is possibly TRBD1 or TRBD2 (5 bases each). Looked up from germline, CDR1 is SGHAT and CDR2 is FQDESV (reference sequence). The V end lost 5 bases, the J end lost 5 bases, and 15 bases lay between the germline ends. This CDR3 comprises 14 residues. Here the CDR3 reads CASSPRDGWETQYF. The CDR3, as DNA: TGTGCCAGCAGCCCCCGGGACGGATGGGAGACCCAGTACTTC.

This clonotype has only a few counts. The V gene is TRBV18, the J gene TRBJ2-1; D is undetermined. This CDR3 is 14 amino acids long. The V gene lost 3 bases and the J gene lost 0 bases, with 6 bases spanning the gap. Looked up from germline, CDR1 is KGHSH and CDR2 is LQKENI. CDR3 residues: CASSPSSSYNEQFF. The CDR3 DNA follows: TGTGCCAGCTCACCCTCCAGCTCCTACAATGAGCAGTTCTTC.

V gene TRBV20-1 combines with J gene TRBJ2-1; 8 bases are a match to TRBD2. CDR1 is DFQATT and CDR2 is SNEGSKA in the germline V gene (reference sequence). J gave up 7 bases and V 0 bases, and 8 bases lay outside the gene matches. The CDR3 runs 15 residues. CDR3 in amino acids: CSARDPSGGVNEQFF. In DNA form, the CDR3 reads TGCAGTGCTAGAGATCCCAGCGGGGGTGTGAATGAGCAGTTCTTC.

This clonotype has a count of ten or more. A junction boundary mismatches the germline segment, possibly from a read error. The chain has TRBV9 and TRBJ1-2; D call uncertain. The CDR3 has 12 amino acids. In germline, CDR1 is SGDLS, CDR2 YYNGEE. The CDR3 is CASSVASETASF. In nucleotides, the CDR3 is TGTGCCAGCAGCGTAGCTTCAGAAACCGCAAGCTTC.

The chain has TRBV15 and TRBJ1-2, with D hard to call. V lost 3 bases and J 3 bases, leaving 11 bases between the germline ends. Germline loops: CDR1 LNHNV, CDR2 YYDKDF (reference sequence). The CDR3 contains 14 residues. The CDR3 region is CATSSSGFDYGYTF. The CDR3 nucleotides read TGTGCCACCAGCAGCAGCGGGTTCGACTATGGCTACACCTTC.

This chain joins TRBV7-9 and TRBJ1-1; the D gene is possibly TRBD1 (5 bases). The CDR3 sequence is 14 residues long. Germline CDR1 and CDR2: SEHNR and FQNEAQ (reference sequence). V was pared by 3 bases and J by 1 base, with 9 bases between. The CDR3 coding sequence is TGTGCCAGCAGCTTTGCAGGGACGAACACTGAAGCTTTCTTT. It yields the protein CASSFAGTNTEAFF.

The sample holds a few counts of this clonotype. The chain combines TRBV6-2 or TRBV6-3 with TRBJ1-6, with D possibly matching TRBD1 (6 bases). The V end lost 6 bases, the J end lost 0 bases, and 12 bases lay between the germline ends. Germline CDR1 is MNHEY and CDR2 is SVGEGT. The length of the CDR3 is 16 residues. Here the CDR3 DNA reads TGTGCCAGCAGCCTAGGGGGAAGCTCCTATAATTCACCCCTCCACTTT. Translated: CASSLGGSSYNSPLHF.